Each of the 9 T cell receptor beta chains below was sequenced from the same sample in a study of lymphopenia after photon versus proton radiotherapy. TCRdb's table, derived via immunoSEQ multiplex PCR, lists solely in-frame clones and lacks some. The data contain 150,000 or so clones, around 85% of them singletons. Sequences were derived from peripheral blood, sampled from a patient treated with photon-based radiotherapy. These receptors all come from a man aged 50-59 years with gastric cancer.

This sequence joins TRBV29-1 and TRBJ1-2; no clear D. CDR3 length equals 13 residues. CDR1 is SQVTM, CDR2 ANQGSEA, per germline. The ends were cut back, 0 bases at V and 2 bases at J, with 7 bases in the middle. The CDR3: CSVEDRQNYGYTF. CDR3 coding DNA: TGCAGCGTTGAAGATCGGCAGAACTATGGCTACACCTTC.

The chain's CDR3 is CASSYGTGRYGEQFF. The CDR3, as DNA: TGTGCCAGCAGCTACGGGACTGGGCGGTATGGTGAGCAGTTCTTC. The chain is built from TRBV11-2 and TRBJ2-1; D might be TRBD2 (6 bases). Germline V gene lookup returns CDR1 SGHAT and CDR2 FQNNGV. This CDR3 contains 15 residues. The germline V and J ends were trimmed by 4 bases and 9 bases, with 19 bases remaining between them.

The chain links TRBV10-3 to TRBJ1-1, with D perhaps matching TRBD1 (6 bases). Germline assignment: CDR1 ENHRY and CDR2 SYGVKD. The CDR3 has 12 amino acids. V was clipped by 4 bases and J by 7 bases, with 10 bases between them. Here the CDR3 reads CAISVGQSEAFF. The DNA of the CDR3 is TGTGCCATCAGTGTCGGACAGAGTGAAGCTTTCTTT.

The chain uses TRBV5-5 and TRBJ2-1, with unresolved D. The CDR3 contains 13 residues. The germline gives CDR1 SGHKS, CDR2 YYEKEE (reference sequence). V lost 0 bases and J lost 4, with 5 bases in between. In nucleotides, the CDR3 is TGTGCCAGCAGCTTGGATCAGTACAATGAGCAGTTCTTC. Protein product: CASSLDQYNEQFF.

The CDR3 nucleotides are TGTGCCAGCAGTTCCCCGGGACAGGTCGTCGGGGAGCAGTTCTTC. It codes for CASSSPGQVVGEQFF. The V call is TRBV28, the J call TRBJ2-1, with 8 bases matching TRBD1. The trim removed 4 bases at V and 10 bases at J, leaving 12 bases unmatched. CDR3 length: 15 residues. Germline CDR1 and CDR2: MDHEN and SYDVKM.

The sample holds one count of this clone. The J gene is TRBJ2-7, the V gene TRBV12-5; D might be TRBD1 (6 bases). From germline, CDR1 is LGHNT and CDR2 FRNRAP. The germline V and J ends were trimmed by 6 bases and 5 bases, with 11 bases remaining between them. This CDR3 region has 12 residues. In DNA form, the CDR3 reads TGTGCTAGTGGCACGGACAGTGACGAGCAGTACTTC. It codes for CASGTDSDEQYF.

J is TRBJ1-1 and V is TRBV18; D is unclear. The CDR3 has 13 residues. Deletions cut 4 bases from V and 4 bases from J, with 10 bases between. Germline CDR1 KGHSH, CDR2 LQKENI. CDR3 protein: CASSRDKFTEAFF. Here the CDR3 DNA reads TGTGCCAGCTCACGCGACAAGTTCACTGAAGCTTTCTTT.

V gene TRBV30 combines with J gene TRBJ2-5; 8 nucleotides line up with TRBD1. Germline V lookup: CDR1 GTSNPN, CDR2 SVGIG (reference sequence). After removal of 0 bases from V and 6 bases from J, the junction contained 15 bases not matched to a gene. This CDR3 comprises 17 residues. CDR3 sequence reads: CAWSVLGRQGIRQTQYF. The CDR3 DNA reads as TGTGCCTGGAGTGTCTTAGGGAGACAGGGGATTAGGCAGACCCAGTACTTC.

This clone was recorded once. V is TRBV18 and J is TRBJ1-2; D perhaps matches TRBD1 (5 bases). Deletions cut 3 bases from V and 8 bases from J, with 16 bases between. Germline CDR1 and CDR2: KGHSH and LQKENI. The CDR3 length is 14 residues. The CDR3 loop reads CASSPGLSLRGYTF. In DNA form, the CDR3 reads TGTGCCAGCTCACCGGGACTCTCGTTGAGGGGCTACACCTTC.